The sequence of this T cell receptor (beta chain) was determined in a study of vaccination effects on CD4 cells after COVID-19. Study overall: At 16 days and at one week before vaccination, samples were given by two convalescent patients.

Antigen-specific CD4+ T cells were expanded (with viral peptide pools) by the ViraFEST assay ahead of sequencing. Scientists isolated CD4+ T cells after an approximately 9-day culture period ended. This person's SARS-CoV-2 infection, confirmed by PCR, occurred between March and December 2020. Wells of two million PBMC each were grown with about 9.5 IU/ml IL-2 and roughly 9.2 ug/ml peptides. Repertoires were generated with immunoSEQ multiplex PCR, while TCRdb's copy carries only in-frame clones and drops some. The sample lists tens of thousands of clones, around 76% seen once, with approximately 5% in the top ten. As for this clone: Antigen specificity is unknown.

Per the germline V gene, CDR1 is DFQATT and CDR2 is SNEGSKA (reference sequence). The CDR3 has 11 residues. Sequencing used CD4+ T cells from PBMCs cultured with HIV peptides, obtained before COVID-19 vaccination. Subset indicated: HIV-1 Nef peptide pool negative control/reference culture. The chain carries TRBV20-1 and TRBJ2-5; D is uncertain. This TCR derives from a human donor who had a prior SARS-CoV-2 infection. In nucleotides, the CDR3 is TGCAGCGCTCTCCGACAAGAGACCCAGTACTTC. Protein: CSALRQETQYF.